This passage covers 2 T cell receptor beta chains from one sample sequenced in a study of cytomegalovirus exposure and HLA in healthy donors. PCR primers comprised 60 Vbeta and 13 Jbeta primers. The table came from immunoSEQ multiplex PCR; TCRdb's copy has only in-frame clones and leaves some out. The sample lists over 150,000 clones, 79% seen once, with 2.1% in the top ten. Sequenced: PBMCs. These receptors were obtained from a man in his forties in good health and CMV-seronegative.

The chain employs TRBV6-5 and TRBJ2-1, with TRBD2 identical over 9 bases. The CDR3 has 16 residues. The trim removed 0 bases at V and 7 bases at J, leaving 7 bases unmatched. The germline gives CDR1 MNHEY, CDR2 SVGAGI. CDR3 sequence reads: CASSYSASGERNEQFF. Here the CDR3 DNA reads TGTGCCAGCAGTTACTCGGCTAGCGGGGAGCGGAATGAGCAGTTCTTC.

The chain has TRBV5-1 and TRBJ2-5; 9 positions match TRBD1. This CDR3 has 16 residues. V gave up 0 bases and J gave up 4 bases; unmatched junction bases: 7. Germline V gene lookup returns CDR1 SGHRS and CDR2 YFSETQ. The CDR3 region has the DNA TGCGCCAGCAGCTTGGAAGGGACAGGGTTTCGAGAGACCCAGTACTTC. The encoded protein is CASSLEGTGFRETQYF.